Shown below are 21 T cell receptor beta chains from a single sample sequenced in a study of T cell repertoires in cytomegalovirus infection. TCRdb analysed the reads with MiXCR anew, one entry per CDR3 protein. Of under 200,000 distinct CDR3 sequences detected, approximately 9.7% appear once; the ten largest clones hold approximately 4.6%. The sample was PBMCs. The receptor source for this set is a human donor in good health (CMV status not recorded). Some clones in this sample may be carry-over from other donors' samples.

This clonotype was found a few times. The rearrangement links TRBV29-1 to TRBJ2-1; D is uncertain. Germline values: CDR1 SQVTM, CDR2 ANQGSEA. The CDR3 totals 15 residues. V gave up 0 bases and J gave up 2 bases, with 11 bases separating them. CDR3 in DNA: TGCAGCGTTGAAGATTACGAGAGAACCTACAATGAGCAGTTCTTC. Amino acids: CSVEDYERTYNEQFF.

This clonotype was seen ten or more times. V gene TRBV6-2 or TRBV6-3 combines with J gene TRBJ2-3; 13 bases line up with TRBD2. The germline gives CDR1 MNHEY, CDR2 SVGEGT. V lost 1 base to trimming and J lost 7 bases; unmatched junction nucleotides: 8. This CDR3 comprises 17 residues. CDR3: CASSYLWTSGSGNTQYF. The CDR3 DNA reads TGTGCCAGCAGTTACTTATGGACTAGCGGGAGCGGTAATACGCAGTATTTT.

This clonotype was recorded at least ten times. J is TRBJ2-2 and V is TRBV7-8; 9 nucleotides agree with TRBD1. CDR1 and CDR2 from the germline V gene are SGHVS and FQNEAQ. The CDR3 covers 15 residues. V shed 4 bases and J 3 bases; nucleotides not matched to a gene: 3. CDR3 sequence reads: CASSWTGEDTGELFF. CDR3 coding DNA: TGTGCCAGCAGCTGGACAGGGGAGGACACCGGGGAGCTGTTTTTT. The variable domain in full, completed from reference TRBV7-8 and TRBJ2-2, reads GAGVSQSPRYKVAKRGQDVALRCDPISGHVSLFWYQQALGQGPEFLTYFQNEAQLDKSGLPSDRFFAERPEGSVSTLKIQRTQQEDSAVYLCASSWTGEDTGELFFGEGSRLTVL.

At least ten counts were recorded for this clonotype. V and J are TRBV28 and TRBJ2-1; D call uncertain. CDR1 MDHEN and CDR2 SYDVKM come from the germline V gene. V was clipped by 4 bases and J by 7 bases, with 11 bases between them. The CDR3 contains 13 residues. This CDR3 reads CASSSYLGNEQFF. The CDR3 nucleotides are TGTGCCAGCAGTTCGTACTTGGGTAATGAGCAGTTCTTC.

This clonotype has a handful of counts. The CDR3 loop reads CATSGDPPSNEQFF. CDR3 bases: TGTGCCACCAGTGGCGACCCTCCTTCTAATGAGCAGTTCTTC. The J gene is TRBJ2-1, the V gene TRBV24-1; no definite D call. From germline, CDR1 is KGHDR and CDR2 SFDVKD. This CDR3 region has 14 residues. V lost 5 bases and J 7 bases, leaving 14 bases between the germline ends.

Only a few counts were recorded for this clonotype. This sequence joins TRBV29-1 and TRBJ2-7; no clear D gene. V was shortened by 1 base and J by 0 bases, with 10 bases between the two germline ends. The CDR3 spans 14 residues. Germline V gene data show CDR1 as SQVTM and CDR2 as ANQGSEA. The CDR3, as DNA: TGCAGCGTTGAAGCCTCCGAATACTCCTACGAGCAGTACTTC. This gives the protein CSVEASEYSYEQYF.

This clonotype appeared many times. One junction end does not reproduce the germline sequence, and a read error may be involved. The chain recombines TRBV7-2 with TRBJ2-3; D gene ambiguous. CDR3 size: 18 residues. Per the germline V gene, CDR1 is SGHTA and CDR2 is FQGNSA. CDR3 region: CASSFYPLFVDPTNTQYF. The CDR3 DNA sequence: TGTGCCAGCAGCTTTTACCCCCTGTTCGTTGACCCCACAAATACGCAGTATTTT.

This clonotype came up many times. The rearrangement joins TRBV7-2 to TRBJ2-7, with TRBD1 matching 10 bases. V was clipped by 5 bases and J by 6 bases; unmatched bases: 16. The CDR3 spans 17 residues. Germline V gene data show CDR1 as SGHTA and CDR2 as FQGNSA. CDR3 bases: TGTGCCAGCAGCCACAGGGGGACAGGGGTTACTAGGGGCGAGCAGTACTTC. The encoded protein is CASSHRGTGVTRGEQYF. Complete variable domain (other parts from reference TRBV7-2 and TRBJ2-7): GAGVSQSPSNKVTEKGKDVELRCDPISGHTALYWYRQSLGQGLEFLIYFQGNSAPDKSGLPSDRFSAERTGGSVSTLTIQRTQQEDSAVYLCASSHRGTGVTRGEQYFGPGTRLTVT.

The sample holds a few counts of this clonotype. The CDR3 loop is CASSYVSGNTIYF. The DNA of the CDR3 is TGTGCCAGCAGTTATGTCTCTGGAAACACCATATATTTT. The chain is built from TRBV12-3 or TRBV12-4 and TRBJ1-3; D gene uncertain. V shed 4 bases and J shed 0 bases, with 4 bases lying between them. CDR3 length equals 13 residues.

This clonotype has more than one count but fewer than ten. V gene TRBV29-1 combines with J gene TRBJ2-3; 14 bases match TRBD2. Germline V gene sequence: CDR1 SQVTM, CDR2 ANQGSEA. This CDR3 has 14 amino acids. V lost 7 bases to trimming and J lost 5 bases; unmatched junction nucleotides: 5. CDR3 bases: TGCAGCGGCGGGACTAGCGGGAGAGAAGATACGCAGTATTTT. It codes for CSGGTSGREDTQYF.

There are many counts of this clonotype. The V and J genes are TRBV20-1 and TRBJ2-3; D call uncertain. The CDR3 runs to 13 residues. The germline V gene has CDR1 DFQATT and CDR2 SNEGSKA (reference sequence). Trimming pared 5 bases from V and 3 bases from J, leaving 12 bases between. The CDR3 protein is CSARVPGTDTQYF. CDR3 DNA: TGCAGTGCTCGTGTTCCCGGAACAGATACGCAGTATTTT.

This clonotype was seen many times. J is TRBJ1-1 and V is TRBV7-9; TRBD1 might be the D (6 bases). The V gene lost 5 bases and the J gene lost 0 bases, with 13 bases spanning the gap. This CDR3 has 15 amino acids. Per germline, CDR1 SEHNR and CDR2 FQNEAQ (reference sequence). CDR3 DNA: TGTGCCAGCAGCCCTCGGACAGATCTGAACACTGAAGCTTTCTTT. Its translation is CASSPRTDLNTEAFF. Supplemented by reference TRBV7-9 and TRBJ1-1, the full variable domain reads DTGVSQNPRHKITKRGQNVTFRCDPISEHNRLYWYRQTLGQGPEFLTYFQNEAQLEKSRLLSDRFSAERPKGSFSTLEIQRTEQGDSAMYLCASSPRTDLNTEAFFGQGTRLTVV.

The chain combines TRBV29-1 with TRBJ1-2, with 9 bases that match TRBD1. The CDR3 is made up of 14 amino acids. With 3 bases clipped from V and 4 bases from J, the junction kept 6 bases outside the gene matches. Germline CDR1 and CDR2: SQVTM and ANQGSEA. The CDR3 here is CSVDPGGQGYGYTF. The CDR3 DNA reads as TGCAGCGTTGACCCCGGGGGACAGGGCTATGGCTACACCTTC.

The genes are TRBV14 and TRBJ2-3; D not resolved. The germline V and J ends were trimmed by 1 base and 2 bases, with 7 bases remaining between them. The germline V gene encodes CDR1 SGHDN and CDR2 FVKESK. This CDR3 comprises 14 residues. CDR3 in amino acids: CASSQGRTTDTQYF. CDR3 nucleotide sequence: TGTGCCAGCAGCCAAGGTCGGACCACAGATACGCAGTATTTT.

This clonotype was counted only a few times. V usage is TRBV7-9 and J usage is TRBJ2-5; TRBD2 agrees at 10 bases. Per the germline V gene, CDR1 is SEHNR and CDR2 is FQNEAQ (reference sequence). Germline trimming cut 4 bases from V and 3 bases from J; bases unmatched to any gene: 5. CDR3 length: 15 amino acids. The CDR3 DNA reads TGTGCCAGCAGCTCCGCCGGACTAGCGGAAGAGACCCAGTACTTC. It specifies CASSSAGLAEETQYF. Supplemented by reference TRBV7-9 and TRBJ2-5, the full variable domain reads DTGVSQNPRHKITKRGQNVTFRCDPISEHNRLYWYRQTLGQGPEFLTYFQNEAQLEKSRLLSDRFSAERPKGSFSTLEIQRTEQGDSAMYLCASSSAGLAEETQYFGPGTRLLVL.

The rearrangement joins TRBV6-1 to TRBJ1-1, with D perhaps matching TRBD1 (6 bases). There are 15 residues in the CDR3. CDR1 is MNHNS, CDR2 SASEGT, per germline. V dropped 5 bases and J dropped 5 bases, with 18 bases sitting between them. The CDR3 nucleotides read TGTGCCAGCAGTTACCGGGGGGGCGTTTTAACTGAAGCTTTCTTT. Residues: CASSYRGGVLTEAFF.

This clonotype was seen many times. CDR3 loop: CASSLGEGSTEAFF. CDR3 nucleotide sequence: TGTGCCAGCAGCTTAGGAGAGGGGAGCACTGAAGCTTTCTTT. V is TRBV7-2 and J is TRBJ1-1, with D possibly TRBD1 on 5 matching bases. V was pared by 1 base and J by 4 bases, with 10 bases between. Germline loops: CDR1 SGHTA, CDR2 FQGNSA. The CDR3 runs 14 residues.

This clonotype was seen repeatedly, ten times or more. This chain connects TRBV7-3 to TRBJ2-2; 7 bases align to TRBD1. Trimming took 4 bases from V and 4 from J; bases not matched to a gene: 6. The CDR3 length is 15 residues. Germline V gives CDR1 SGHTA, CDR2 FQGTGA. DNA of the CDR3: TGTGCCAGCAGCTCGGACAGGTCCCCCACCGGGGAGCTGTTTTTT. This sequence encodes CASSSDRSPTGELFF.

This clonotype was found a few times. The chain links TRBV19 to TRBJ2-1; TRBD2 agrees at 11 bases. V shed 5 bases and J 5 bases; nucleotides not matched to a gene: 5. In germline, CDR1 is LNHDA, CDR2 SQIVND (reference sequence). This CDR3 has 15 amino acids. Here the CDR3 DNA reads TGTGCCAGTAGTTTCCAGACTAGCGGGAACAATGAGCAGTTCTTC. It specifies CASSFQTSGNNEQFF.

This clonotype showed up just a few times. J is TRBJ2-7 and V is TRBV20-1; tentatively, D is TRBD2 (6 bases). Germline lookup yields CDR1 DFQATT and CDR2 SNEGSKA (reference sequence). The CDR3 sequence is 13 residues long. Between the trimmed V and J ends, which lost 2 bases and 5 bases, there was a span of 13 bases. Here the CDR3 reads CSARQKDYDEQYF. As DNA, the CDR3 is TGCAGTGCTAGACAAAAGGACTACGACGAGCAGTACTTC.

This clonotype was counted ten times or more. The chain links TRBV28 to TRBJ1-1, with D perhaps matching TRBD1 (6 bases). Deletions cut 3 bases from V and 1 base from J, with 9 bases between. Germline V gene sequence: CDR1 MDHEN, CDR2 SYDVKM. The CDR3 has 14 amino acids. CDR3 protein: CASSFGGSNTEAFF. Here the CDR3 DNA reads TGTGCCAGCAGTTTTGGGGGCTCGAACACTGAAGCTTTCTTT.